This TCR beta chain was obtained from a study of blood T cell repertoires in COVID-19. Study background: Sample material is recorded as cDNA or gDNA derived from T cells, B-cell-depleted T cells, or PBMCs.

This clone was seen only once. V was cut by 0 bases and J by 0 bases, with 9 bases left in between. The germline gives CDR1 SGHNT, CDR2 YYREEE (reference sequence). This CDR3 is 15 amino acids long. In the original analysis: Amplification with reference gene primers provided the estimates of nucleated cell counts. Using immunoSEQ multiplex PCR, the repertoire was profiled, and TCRdb retains in-frame clones only, with some absent. V and J calls and clone size are given by that table; D and trimming were obtained from the DNA. The repertoire holds approximately 46,000 clones, with approximately 86% as singletons.

This sequence originates from a man in his fifties or sixties with active or convalescent COVID-19. Sequencing was done on a sample of peripheral blood. The chain carries TRBV5-4 and TRBJ2-5, with D possibly matching TRBD2 (5 bases). DNA for the CDR3: TGTGCCAGCAGCTTGGATGTCGGGGACCAAGAGACCCAGTACTTC. Protein product: CASSLDVGDQETQYF.